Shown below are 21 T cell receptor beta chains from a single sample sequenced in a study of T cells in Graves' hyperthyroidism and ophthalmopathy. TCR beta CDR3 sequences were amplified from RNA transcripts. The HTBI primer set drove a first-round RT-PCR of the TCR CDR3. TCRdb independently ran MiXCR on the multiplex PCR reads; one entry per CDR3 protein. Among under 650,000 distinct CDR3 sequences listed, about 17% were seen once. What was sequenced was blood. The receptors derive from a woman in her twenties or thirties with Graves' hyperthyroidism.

CDR3 amino acids: CASSAGGTSGSSEQFF. CDR3 sequence (DNA): TGCGCCAGCAGCGCTGGCGGGACTAGCGGGAGTAGTGAGCAGTTCTTC. The J gene is TRBJ2-1, the V gene TRBV5-1, with 14 bases aligning to TRBD2. The CDR3 length is 16 residues. Germline loops: CDR1 SGHRS, CDR2 YFSETQ. V trimming: 4 bases; J trimming: 9 bases; junction bases outside the gene matches: 9.

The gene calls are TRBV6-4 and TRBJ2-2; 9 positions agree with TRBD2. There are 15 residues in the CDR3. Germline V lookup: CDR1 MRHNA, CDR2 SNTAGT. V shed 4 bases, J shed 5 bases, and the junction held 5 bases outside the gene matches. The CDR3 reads CASSGYSGRTGELFF. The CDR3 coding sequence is TGTGCCAGCAGTGGGTACAGCGGGAGGACCGGGGAGCTGTTTTTT.

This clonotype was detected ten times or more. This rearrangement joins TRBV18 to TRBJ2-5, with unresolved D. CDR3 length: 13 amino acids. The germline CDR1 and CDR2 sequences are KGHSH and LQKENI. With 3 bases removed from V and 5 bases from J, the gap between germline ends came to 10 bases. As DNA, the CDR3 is TGTGCCAGCTCACCGCGAGACGGTGAGACCCAGTACTTC. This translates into CASSPRDGETQYF.

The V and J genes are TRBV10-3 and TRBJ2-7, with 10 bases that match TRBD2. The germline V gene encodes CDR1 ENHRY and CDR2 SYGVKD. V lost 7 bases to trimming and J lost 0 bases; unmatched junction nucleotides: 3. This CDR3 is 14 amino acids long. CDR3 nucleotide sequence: TGTGCCATCAAAAAGCGGGAGGGCTCCTACGAGCAGTACTTC. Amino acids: CAIKKREGSYEQYF.

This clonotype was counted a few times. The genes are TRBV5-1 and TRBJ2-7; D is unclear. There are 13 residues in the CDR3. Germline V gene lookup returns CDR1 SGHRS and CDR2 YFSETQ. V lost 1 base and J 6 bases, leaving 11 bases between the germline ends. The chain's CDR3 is CASSLSEVTEQYF. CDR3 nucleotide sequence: TGCGCCAGCAGCTTGTCAGAGGTTACCGAGCAGTACTTC.

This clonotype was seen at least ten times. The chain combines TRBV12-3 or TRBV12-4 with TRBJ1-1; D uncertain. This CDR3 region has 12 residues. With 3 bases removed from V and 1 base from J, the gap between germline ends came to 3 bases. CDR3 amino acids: CASSFGNTEAFF. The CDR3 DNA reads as TGTGCCAGCAGTTTCGGGAACACTGAAGCTTTCTTT.

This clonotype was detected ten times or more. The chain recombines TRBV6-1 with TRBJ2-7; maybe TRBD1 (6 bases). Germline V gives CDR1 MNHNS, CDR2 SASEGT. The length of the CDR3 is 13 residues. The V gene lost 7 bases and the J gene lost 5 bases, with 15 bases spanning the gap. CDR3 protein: CASTGRGVNEQYF. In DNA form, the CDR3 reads TGTGCCAGCACGGGCAGGGGTGTTAACGAGCAGTACTTC.

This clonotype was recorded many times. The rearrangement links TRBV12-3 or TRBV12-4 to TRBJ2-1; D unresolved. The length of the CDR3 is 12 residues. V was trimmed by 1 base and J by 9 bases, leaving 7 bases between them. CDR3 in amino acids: CASSLGRSEQFF. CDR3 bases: TGTGCCAGCAGTTTAGGCAGGTCTGAGCAGTTCTTC.

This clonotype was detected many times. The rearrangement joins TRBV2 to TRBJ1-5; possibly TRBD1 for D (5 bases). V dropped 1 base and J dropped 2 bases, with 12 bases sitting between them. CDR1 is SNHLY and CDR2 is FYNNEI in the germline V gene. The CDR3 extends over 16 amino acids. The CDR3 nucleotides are TGTGCCAGCAGTGAAGGGCGGTGGGGGGGCAATCAGCCCCAGCATTTT. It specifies CASSEGRWGGNQPQHF.

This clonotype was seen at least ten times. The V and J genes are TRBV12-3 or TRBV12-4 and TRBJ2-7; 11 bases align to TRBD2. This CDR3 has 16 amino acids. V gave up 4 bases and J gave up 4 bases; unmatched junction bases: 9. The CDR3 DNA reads TGTGCCAGCAGTTGGGGACTAGCGGCAGATGGATACGAGCAGTACTTC. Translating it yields CASSWGLAADGYEQYF.

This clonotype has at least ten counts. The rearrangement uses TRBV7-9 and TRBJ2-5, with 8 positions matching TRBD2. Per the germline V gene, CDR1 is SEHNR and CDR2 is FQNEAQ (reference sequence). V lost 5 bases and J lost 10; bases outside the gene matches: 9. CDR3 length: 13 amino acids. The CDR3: CASSAAGGQDQYF. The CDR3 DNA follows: TGTGCCAGCAGCGCCGCGGGGGGCCAAGACCAGTACTTC.

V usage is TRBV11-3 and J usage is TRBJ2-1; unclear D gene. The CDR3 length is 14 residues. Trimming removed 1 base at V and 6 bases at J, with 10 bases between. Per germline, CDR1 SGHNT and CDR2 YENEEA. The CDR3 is CASSLVQDSNEQFF. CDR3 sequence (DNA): TGTGCCAGCAGCTTAGTGCAAGACTCCAATGAGCAGTTCTTC.

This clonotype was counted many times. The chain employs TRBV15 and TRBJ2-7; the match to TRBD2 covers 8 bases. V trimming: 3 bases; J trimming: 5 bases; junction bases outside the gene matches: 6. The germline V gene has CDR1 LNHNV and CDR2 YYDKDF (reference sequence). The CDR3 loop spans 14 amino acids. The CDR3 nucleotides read TGTGCCACCAGCAGCCCGGGGGGGACGGACGAGCAGTACTTC. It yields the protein CATSSPGGTDEQYF.

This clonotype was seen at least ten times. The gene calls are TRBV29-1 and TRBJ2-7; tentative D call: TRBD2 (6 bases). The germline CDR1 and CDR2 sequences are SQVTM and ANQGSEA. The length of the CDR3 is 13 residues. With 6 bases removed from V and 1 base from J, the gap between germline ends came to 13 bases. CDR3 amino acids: CSVATSPSYEQYF. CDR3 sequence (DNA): TGCAGCGTCGCGACTAGTCCATCCTACGAGCAGTACTTC.

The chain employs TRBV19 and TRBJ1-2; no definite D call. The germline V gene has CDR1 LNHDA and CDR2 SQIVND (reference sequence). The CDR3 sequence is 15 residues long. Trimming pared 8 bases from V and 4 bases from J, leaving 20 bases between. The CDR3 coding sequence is TGTGCCAGTGCGATCCAGGCTTCCGTGGGCTATGGCTACACCTTC. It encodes CASAIQASVGYGYTF.

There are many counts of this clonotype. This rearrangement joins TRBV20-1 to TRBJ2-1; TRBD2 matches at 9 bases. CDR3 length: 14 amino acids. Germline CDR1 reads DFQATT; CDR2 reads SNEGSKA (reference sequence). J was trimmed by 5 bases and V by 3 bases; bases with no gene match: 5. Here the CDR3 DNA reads TGCAGTGCTAGTGGTCTAGCGGGAAACAATGAGCAGTTCTTC. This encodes CSASGLAGNNEQFF.

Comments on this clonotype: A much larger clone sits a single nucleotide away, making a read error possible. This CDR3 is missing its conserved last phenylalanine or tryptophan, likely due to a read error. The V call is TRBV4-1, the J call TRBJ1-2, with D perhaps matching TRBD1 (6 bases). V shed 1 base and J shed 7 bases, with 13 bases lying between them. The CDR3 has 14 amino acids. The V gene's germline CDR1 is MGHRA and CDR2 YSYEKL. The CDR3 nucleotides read TGCGCCAGCAGCCAAGCGAACAGGGAGTTTGGCTACACCCTC. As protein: CASSQANREFGYTL.

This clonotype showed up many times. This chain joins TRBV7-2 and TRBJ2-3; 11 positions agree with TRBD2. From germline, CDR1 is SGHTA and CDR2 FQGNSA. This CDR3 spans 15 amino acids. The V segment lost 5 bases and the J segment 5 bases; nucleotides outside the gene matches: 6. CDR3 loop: CASSATSGVIDTQYF. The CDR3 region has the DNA TGTGCCAGCAGCGCGACTAGCGGGGTGATAGATACGCAGTATTTT. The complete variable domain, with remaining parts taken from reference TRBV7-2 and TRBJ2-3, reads GAGVSQSPSNKVTEKGKDVELRCDPISGHTALYWYRQSLGQGLEFLIYFQGNSAPDKSGLPSDRFSAERTGGSVSTLTIQRTQQEDSAVYLCASSATSGVIDTQYFGPGTRLTVL.

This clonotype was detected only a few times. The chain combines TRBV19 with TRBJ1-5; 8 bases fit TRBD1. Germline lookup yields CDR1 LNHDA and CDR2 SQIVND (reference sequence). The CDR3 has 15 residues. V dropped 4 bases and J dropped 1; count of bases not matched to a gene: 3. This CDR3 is CASSSRTGSNQPQHF. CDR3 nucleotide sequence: TGTGCCAGTAGTAGCAGGACAGGGAGCAATCAGCCCCAGCATTTT.

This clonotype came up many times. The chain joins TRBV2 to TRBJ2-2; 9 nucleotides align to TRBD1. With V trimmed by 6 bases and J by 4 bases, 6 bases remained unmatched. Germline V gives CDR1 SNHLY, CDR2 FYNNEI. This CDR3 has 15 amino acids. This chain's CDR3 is CASREQGAGTGELFF. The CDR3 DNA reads TGTGCCAGCAGGGAACAGGGGGCGGGCACCGGGGAGCTGTTTTTT. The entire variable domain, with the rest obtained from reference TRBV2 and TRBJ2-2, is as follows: EPEVTQTPSHQVTQMGQEVILRCVPISNHLYFYWYRQILGQKVEFLVSFYNNEISEKSEIFDDQFSVERPDGSNFTLKIRSTKLEDSAMYFCASREQGAGTGELFFGEGSRLTVL.

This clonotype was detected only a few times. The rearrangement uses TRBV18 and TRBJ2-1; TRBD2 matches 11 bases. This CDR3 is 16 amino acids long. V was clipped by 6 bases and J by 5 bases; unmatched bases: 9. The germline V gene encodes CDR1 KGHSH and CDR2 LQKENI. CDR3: CASSPPTSGIHNEQFF. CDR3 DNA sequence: TGTGCCAGCTCTCCTCCGACTAGCGGGATCCACAATGAGCAGTTCTTC.